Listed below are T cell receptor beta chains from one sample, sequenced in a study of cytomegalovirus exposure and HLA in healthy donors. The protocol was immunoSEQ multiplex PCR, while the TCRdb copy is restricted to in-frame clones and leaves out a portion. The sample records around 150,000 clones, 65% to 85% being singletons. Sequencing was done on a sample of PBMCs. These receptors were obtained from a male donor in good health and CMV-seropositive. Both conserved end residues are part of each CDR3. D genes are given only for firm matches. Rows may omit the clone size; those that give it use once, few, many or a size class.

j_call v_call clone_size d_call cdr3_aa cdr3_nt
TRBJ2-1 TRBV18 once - CASRRIRDRGLAGHNEQFF TGTGCCAGCCGACGAATCCGGGACAGGGGACTAGCAGGACACAATGAGCAGTTCTTC
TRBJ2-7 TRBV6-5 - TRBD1 CASRTGVLGEQYF TGTGCCAGCAGAACAGGGGTCTTGGGCGAGCAGTACTTC
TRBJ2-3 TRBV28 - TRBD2 CASSRTSGSGDTQYF TGTGCCAGCAGCCGGACTAGCGGGAGTGGAGATACGCAGTATTTT
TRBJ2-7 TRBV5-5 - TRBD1 CASSLGSGTGLAEQYF TGTGCCAGCAGCTTGGGTAGTGGGACAGGGTTAGCCGAGCAGTACTTC
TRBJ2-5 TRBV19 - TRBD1 CASSQGQPRGETQYF TGTGCCAGTAGTCAGGGACAGCCGAGAGGAGAGACCCAGTACTTC
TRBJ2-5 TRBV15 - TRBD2 CATSRGGGVSGETQYF TGTGCCACCAGCAGAGGGGGGGGAGTATCAGGGGAGACCCAGTACTTC
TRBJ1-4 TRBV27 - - CASTTQGYEKLFF TGTGCCAGCACGACCCAGGGTTATGAAAAACTGTTTTTT
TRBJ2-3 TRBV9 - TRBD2 CASRNAGGTDTQYF TGTGCCAGCAGGAACGCGGGGGGCACAGATACGCAGTATTTT
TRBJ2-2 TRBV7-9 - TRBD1 CASSLDPGQGSGELFF TGTGCCAGCAGCTTAGACCCGGGACAGGGCTCCGGGGAGCTGTTTTTT
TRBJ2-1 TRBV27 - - CASSLGTSPDEQFF TGTGCCAGCAGTTTAGGCACTAGCCCGGATGAGCAGTTCTTC
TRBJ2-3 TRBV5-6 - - CASIEPSLRGTDTQYF TGTGCCAGCATCGAACCTAGCCTTCGCGGCACAGATACGCAGTATTTT
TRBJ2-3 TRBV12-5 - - CASGWGLRVDTQYF TGTGCTAGTGGTTGGGGTCTGAGGGTAGATACGCAGTATTTT
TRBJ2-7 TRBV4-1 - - CASSQTPGSGYEQYF TGCGCCAGCAGCCAAACCCCAGGGTCAGGCTACGAGCAGTACTTC
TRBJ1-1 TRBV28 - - CASSLGAGGAFF TGTGCCAGCAGTCTGGGGGCAGGCGGAGCTTTCTTT